The rows below give T cell receptor beta chains drawn from one sample of a study of shared clonotypes between healthy human individuals. Libraries were prepared by immunoSEQ multiplex PCR; TCRdb keeps only in-frame clonotypes and omits some of them. The sample comprises roughly 2.2 million clones, about nine tenths of which are singletons, and 0.37% rests with the top ten. The specimen was naive CD4+ T cells from PBMCs. The receptors were sampled from a man younger than 35 in good health. Some clones in this sample may be carry-over from other donors' samples. The CDR3 runs from the conserved cysteine through the conserved F or W. Each record gives: CDR3 length, V gene, J gene, D gene, clone size, CDR3 protein, CDR3 DNA. The D gene is left open where the match is weak. Clone size is not always given. Where it is, it says once, few, many or a class for expanded clones.

14	TRBV27	TRBJ1-4	TRBD1	-	CASTTGTGTEKLFF	TGTGCCAGCACAACCGGGACAGGGACTGAAAAACTGTTTTTT
17	TRBV28	TRBJ1-5	TRBD1	-	CASSVPGQGVSNQPQHF	TGTGCCAGCAGTGTTCCGGGACAGGGGGTTAGCAATCAGCCCCAGCATTTT
16	TRBV2	TRBJ1-2	TRBD1	-	CASSERTGGFGYGYTF	TGTGCCAGCAGTGAACGGACAGGGGGCTTTGGCTATGGCTACACCTTC
14	TRBV6-5	TRBJ2-3	TRBD2	-	CASSWEGGTDTQYF	TGTGCCAGCAGTTGGGAGGGAGGCACAGATACGCAGTATTTT
16	TRBV6-4	TRBJ2-7	-	-	CASSDSRVQISYEQYF	TGTGCCAGCAGTGACTCGAGGGTCCAAATCTCCTACGAGCAGTACTTC
14	TRBV4-3	TRBJ2-1	-	once	CASSQDPRAYEQFF	TGCGCCAGCAGCCAAGACCCGAGGGCCTATGAGCAGTTCTTC
13	TRBV11-2	TRBJ1-2	-	-	CASSLEVGGGYTF	TGTGCCAGCAGCTTAGAAGTGGGAGGAGGCTACACCTTC
17	TRBV27	TRBJ1-2	TRBD1	-	CASSLRSWDRGNYGYTF	TGTGCCAGCAGTTTAAGATCGTGGGACAGGGGCAACTATGGCTACACCTTC
15	TRBV11-2	TRBJ2-2	TRBD2	once	CASSWTSGFTGELFF	TGTGCCAGCAGCTGGACTAGCGGGTTCACCGGGGAGCTGTTTTTT
15	TRBV5-1	TRBJ2-4	TRBD2	-	CASSLAGASGNIQYF	TGCGCCAGCAGCCTAGCGGGAGCTTCAGGGAACATTCAGTACTTC
12	TRBV5-8	TRBJ2-1	-	few	CASSGMGAEQFF	TGTGCCAGCAGCGGAATGGGGGCGGAGCAGTTCTTC
13	TRBV28	TRBJ2-3	-	-	CASSLLGTDTQYF	TGTGCCAGCAGTTTATTGGGCACAGATACGCAGTATTTT
13	TRBV2	TRBJ1-5	-	-	CASHRDANQPQHF	TGTGCCAGCCACAGGGATGCCAATCAGCCCCAGCATTTT
14	TRBV30	TRBJ2-3	TRBD2	-	CAWSVGLAADTQYF	TGTGCCTGGAGTGTAGGACTAGCAGCAGATACGCAGTATTTT
14	TRBV7-9	TRBJ1-2	-	once	CASSLWGPSVGYTF	TGTGCCAGCAGCTTATGGGGCCCGTCCGTCGGCTACACCTTC
15	TRBV28	TRBJ1-4	TRBD1	-	CASSWDRRTNEKLFF	TGTGCCAGCAGTTGGGACAGGAGGACTAATGAAAAACTGTTTTTT
13	TRBV25-1	TRBJ1-6	TRBD1	-	CASQGQGNSPLHF	TGTGCCAGCCAAGGACAGGGGAATTCACCCCTCCACTTT
17	TRBV9	TRBJ2-2	-	-	CASSVGRWEGGTGELFF	TGTGCCAGCAGCGTAGGACGATGGGAGGGGGGAACCGGGGAGCTGTTTTTT
18	TRBV5-1	TRBJ2-7	TRBD2	-	CASSFLGSGSQNSYEQYF	TGCGCCAGCAGCTTCCTTGGTAGCGGGAGCCAAAACTCCTACGAGCAGTACTTC
14	TRBV7-8	TRBJ2-7	-	-	CASSLAGRSYEQYF	TGTGCCAGCAGCTTAGCAGGGAGGTCCTACGAGCAGTACTTC
11	TRBV19	TRBJ2-5	-	-	CAGYTEETQYF	TGTGCCGGATACACGGAGGAGACCCAGTACTTC
16	TRBV5-1	TRBJ2-1	TRBD1	-	CASSKFPGQGQDEQFF	TGCGCCAGCAGCAAATTTCCGGGACAGGGGCAGGATGAGCAGTTCTTC
18	TRBV5-1	TRBJ2-2	-	-	CASSLARSGASGAGELFF	TGCGCCAGCAGCTTGGCCAGATCAGGGGCATCGGGTGCCGGGGAGCTGTTTTTT
12	TRBV28	TRBJ1-1	-	once	CASSGPLTEAFF	TGTGCCAGCAGTGGCCCGCTAACTGAAGCTTTCTTT
14	TRBV28	TRBJ2-1	TRBD2	once	CASSLAGVGNEQFF	TGTGCCAGCAGTCTAGCGGGAGTTGGCAATGAGCAGTTCTTC
15	TRBV30	TRBJ1-5	-	-	CAWSVGPHSNQPQHF	TGTGCCTGGAGTGTAGGACCTCATAGCAATCAGCCCCAGCATTTT
14	TRBV10-3	TRBJ2-1	TRBD1	-	CAIHAGTGYNEQFF	TGTGCCATTCATGCCGGGACAGGGTACAATGAGCAGTTCTTC
13	TRBV27	TRBJ1-4	TRBD1	once	CASSPDRAEKLFF	TGTGCCAGCAGTCCAGACAGGGCTGAAAAACTGTTTTTT
18	TRBV11-3	TRBJ2-1	TRBD2	-	CASSLTNLAGGNYNEQFF	TGTGCCAGCAGCTTGACCAATCTTGCGGGAGGGAACTACAATGAGCAGTTCTTC
15	TRBV19	TRBJ2-5	-	-	CASAARPPDGATQYF	TGTGCCAGTGCCGCCCGGCCACCCGACGGGGCGACCCAGTACTTC
15	TRBV4-1	TRBJ2-2	-	once	CASSQNRQITGELFF	TGCGCCAGCAGCCAAAACAGACAGATCACCGGGGAGCTGTTTTTT
14	TRBV6-4	TRBJ1-1	-	few	CASSENEMGTEAFF	TGTGCCAGCAGTGAAAATGAGATGGGCACTGAAGCTTTCTTT
16	TRBV19	TRBJ2-1	TRBD2	-	CASRGLAGEGYNEQFF	TGTGCCAGTAGGGGACTAGCGGGAGAGGGTTACAATGAGCAGTTCTTC
17	TRBV5-1	TRBJ1-1	TRBD1	-	CASSLDGTGGLSTEAFF	TGCGCCAGCAGCTTGGACGGGACAGGGGGCCTGAGCACTGAAGCTTTCTTT
14	TRBV27	TRBJ2-2	-	-	CASSLFGVTGELFF	TGTGCCAGCAGTTTATTCGGGGTCACCGGGGAGCTGTTTTTT
16	TRBV5-4	TRBJ1-1	-	-	CASSLGGRPGGGEAFF	TGTGCCAGCAGCTTGGGGGGCCGACCGGGAGGGGGTGAAGCTTTCTTT
14	TRBV11-2	TRBJ2-7	TRBD2	-	CASSLGGRQNEQYF	TGTGCCAGCAGCTTAGGCGGGAGACAGAACGAGCAGTACTTC
15	TRBV7-3	TRBJ2-1	-	-	CASSYEPDRYNEQFF	TGTGCCAGCAGCTACGAGCCAGACCGTTACAATGAGCAGTTCTTC
16	TRBV14	TRBJ2-3	-	-	CASSPLERRVLDTQYF	TGTGCCAGCAGCCCACTTGAGCGGAGGGTATTGGATACGCAGTATTTT
14	TRBV7-8	TRBJ2-5	-	-	CASSLEAAQETQYF	TGTGCCAGCAGCTTAGAGGCAGCTCAAGAGACCCAGTACTTC
19	TRBV18	TRBJ2-6	TRBD1	-	CASSALPGQGPGGANVLTF	TGTGCCAGCTCAGCATTGCCGGGACAGGGTCCCGGTGGGGCCAACGTCCTGACTTTC